The 32 T cell receptor beta chains reported below all come from one sample, sequenced in a study of blood T cell repertoires in COVID-19. Sequencing was performed with immunoSEQ multiplex PCR; in TCRdb, only in-frame clones are kept and a portion is missing. The table has just under 55,000 clones, around four fifths seen once. The sequenced sample consisted of peripheral blood. The receptors here all came from a woman aged 60-70 years with acute or convalescent COVID-19.

The chain couples TRBV3-1 (or the pseudogene TRBV3-2) to TRBJ2-1; D is unclear. This CDR3 region has 15 residues. Trimming took 0 bases from V and 10 from J, leaving 16 bases between them. Germline V lookup: CDR1 LGHDT, CDR2 YNNKEL (reference sequence). CDR3: CASSQEPSLAGEQFF. CDR3 bases: TGTGCCAGCAGCCAAGAACCCTCTTTGGCTGGCGAGCAGTTCTTC.

V and J are TRBV28 and TRBJ2-1, with 8 bases matching TRBD2. Germline V gives CDR1 MDHEN, CDR2 SYDVKM. The J segment lost 6 bases and the V segment lost 6 bases, leaving 4 bases of the junction unmatched. This CDR3 is built from 13 residues. The CDR3 region has the DNA TGTGCCAGCAGGCTGGGACTAGGCAATGAGCAGTTCTTC. Protein product: CASRLGLGNEQFF. The whole variable domain, remainder taken from reference TRBV28 and TRBJ2-1, is DVKVTQSSRYLVKRTGEKVFLECVQDMDHENMFWYRQDPGLGLRLIYFSYDVKMKEKGDIPEGYSVSREKKERFSLILESASTNQTSMYLCASRLGLGNEQFFGPGTRLTVL.

The chain uses TRBV4-2 and TRBJ1-2; the match to TRBD1 covers 7 bases. This CDR3 comprises 16 residues. Germline V gene sequence: CDR1 LGHNA, CDR2 YNFKEQ. J lost 8 bases, V lost 0 bases, and 12 bases had no gene match. As DNA, the CDR3 is TGTGCCAGCAGCCAAGACTATTCAGGGGGAGTGCGGGGCTACACCTTC. It is translated as CASSQDYSGGVRGYTF.

The genes are TRBV3-1 (or the pseudogene TRBV3-2) and TRBJ2-7, with D perhaps TRBD2 (5 bases). Looked up from germline, CDR1 is LGHDT and CDR2 is YNNKEL (reference sequence). V lost 1 base to trimming and J lost 6 bases, with 16 bases between them. The CDR3 runs to 15 residues. The CDR3 DNA follows: TGTGCCAGCAGCCAAGGGCAACTAGGTCCCTTCGAGCAGTACTTC. Translating gives CASSQGQLGPFEQYF.

The J gene is TRBJ1-6, the V gene TRBV2; D is ambiguous. The germline gives CDR1 SNHLY, CDR2 FYNNEI. The CDR3 extends over 16 amino acids. V was pared by 5 bases and J by 9 bases, with 20 bases between. The CDR3 reads CASSSRPGPAGSPLHF. In nucleotides, the CDR3 is TGTGCCAGCAGTTCCCGTCCGGGCCCCGCGGGTTCACCCCTCCACTTT.

The chain links TRBV7-9 to TRBJ2-2, with D unresolved. The length of the CDR3 is 13 residues. Trimming shortened V by 10 bases and J by 0 bases, and 9 bases separated the two germline ends. CDR1 is SEHNR, CDR2 FQNEAQ, per germline (reference sequence). CDR3: CANPVANTGELFF. In DNA, the CDR3 is TGTGCCAATCCGGTAGCGAACACCGGGGAGCTGTTTTTT.

The chain has TRBV6-5 and TRBJ2-7, with a tentative D call TRBD1 (6 bases). CDR1 is MNHEY, CDR2 SVGAGI, per germline. This CDR3 is 13 amino acids long. V gave up 4 bases and J gave up 3 bases, with 10 bases separating them. The CDR3 here is CASSSQGNYEQYF. CDR3 nucleotides: TGTGCCAGCAGTTCTCAGGGGAACTACGAGCAGTACTTC.

This rearrangement joins TRBV7-6 to TRBJ2-1; TRBD1 matches 7 bases. Trimming took 5 bases from V and 3 from J; bases not matched to a gene: 7. Germline CDR1 SGHVS, CDR2 FNYEAQ. The CDR3 spans 15 residues. In DNA form, the CDR3 reads TGTGCCAGCAGCCCAGAGGGACAGAGCTACAATGAGCAGTTCTTC. It codes for CASSPEGQSYNEQFF.

This clone was counted only a few times. V and J are TRBV7-8 and TRBJ1-5, with D possibly matching TRBD1 (5 bases). Germline V lookup: CDR1 SGHVS, CDR2 FQNEAQ. Trimming left V 1 base short and J 7 bases short, with 11 bases between. CDR3 length: 14 residues. The CDR3 spells CASSLVGEGQPQHF. The CDR3 coding sequence is TGTGCCAGCAGCTTAGTAGGGGAGGGACAGCCCCAGCATTTT.

The chain is built from TRBV30 and TRBJ1-5, with TRBD1 matching over 9 bases. CDR3 length: 13 residues. The V gene's germline CDR1 is GTSNPN and CDR2 SVGIG (reference sequence). Trimming at V came to 5 bases and at J to 4 bases, leaving 3 bases not matched to a gene. The CDR3 loop is CAWAGQGNQPQHF. CDR3 nucleotide sequence: TGTGCCTGGGCGGGACAGGGAAATCAGCCCCAGCATTTT.

This clone was picked up one time. The V and J genes are TRBV18 and TRBJ2-2; D perhaps matches TRBD1 (5 bases). With 3 bases removed from V and 2 bases from J, the gap between germline ends came to 7 bases. The CDR3 is made up of 14 amino acids. Looked up from germline, CDR1 is KGHSH and CDR2 is LQKENI. The CDR3 coding sequence is TGTGCCAGCTCACCGACAGAAAACACCGGGGAGCTGTTTTTT. Amino acids: CASSPTENTGELFF.

The V call is TRBV2, the J call TRBJ1-5, with TRBD1 identical over 7 bases. Trimming took 4 bases from V and 2 from J; bases not matched to a gene: 8. The CDR3 is made up of 16 amino acids. Per germline, CDR1 SNHLY and CDR2 FYNNEI. This chain's CDR3 is CASSGTGVARNQPQHF. In DNA form, the CDR3 reads TGTGCCAGCAGTGGGACAGGAGTAGCTCGCAATCAGCCCCAGCATTTT.

The chain links TRBV5-4 to TRBJ2-5; 13 bases fit TRBD2. In germline, CDR1 is SGHNT, CDR2 YYREEE (reference sequence). V shed 6 bases, J shed 4 bases, and the junction held 6 bases outside the gene matches. This CDR3 spans 15 amino acids. CDR3 sequence: CASKTGTSGTETQYF. The DNA for the CDR3 is TGTGCCAGCAAAACAGGGACTAGCGGGACAGAGACCCAGTACTTC.

The chain couples TRBV28 to TRBJ1-2, with D possibly being TRBD1 (5 bases). This CDR3 is 13 amino acids long. Germline CDR1 MDHEN, CDR2 SYDVKM. Trimming pared 7 bases from V and 2 bases from J, leaving 11 bases between. CDR3 sequence: CASKGSGNYGYTF. The CDR3 region has the DNA TGTGCCAGCAAAGGATCAGGGAACTATGGCTACACCTTC.

This chain joins TRBV19 and TRBJ1-6; 8 nucleotides align to TRBD1. Germline CDR1 and CDR2: LNHDA and SQIVND (reference sequence). The CDR3 consists of 17 residues. After removal of 6 bases from V and 4 bases from J, the junction contained 11 bases not matched to a gene. CDR3 residues: CASRPAGQGRYNSPLHF. The CDR3 DNA sequence: TGTGCCAGTAGACCCGCCGGACAGGGCCGTTATAATTCACCCCTCCACTTT.

The V gene is TRBV5-1, the J gene TRBJ2-5; 7 bases map to TRBD1. Germline CDR1 SGHRS, CDR2 YFSETQ. CDR3 length equals 15 residues. The V gene end was trimmed by 4 bases and the J gene end by 4 bases; junction bases not matched to a gene: 10. Here the CDR3 reads CASSRQGGVGETQYF. The DNA for the CDR3 is TGCGCCAGCAGCCGCCAAGGGGGCGTCGGAGAGACCCAGTACTTC. The full variable domain, rest sourced from reference TRBV5-1 and TRBJ2-5, is KAGVTQTPRYLIKTRGQQVTLSCSPISGHRSVSWYQQTPGQGLQFLFEYFSETQRNKGNFPGRFSGRQFSNSRSEMNVSTLELGDSALYLCASSRQGGVGETQYFGPGTRLLVL.

The V and J genes are TRBV3-1 (or the pseudogene TRBV3-2) and TRBJ2-7, with 7 bases fitting TRBD2. V gave up 1 base and J gave up 12 bases; unmatched junction bases: 6. This CDR3 contains 12 residues. The germline gives CDR1 LGHDT, CDR2 YNNKEL (reference sequence). This CDR3 is CASSQAGLSSYF. The CDR3 nucleotides read TGTGCCAGCAGCCAAGCGGGACTAAGTTCGTACTTC.

The chain couples TRBV28 to TRBJ2-3, with D unresolved. From germline, CDR1 is MDHEN and CDR2 SYDVKM. Trimming removed 1 base at V and 9 bases at J, with 14 bases between. The CDR3 runs to 14 residues. As DNA, the CDR3 is TGTGCCAGCAGTTTATCGAATGGTTTCCGGACGCAGTATTTT. It yields the protein CASSLSNGFRTQYF.

A single count supports this clone. The genes are TRBV5-1 and TRBJ1-2, with 7 bases identical to TRBD1. The junction had 2 bases not matched to a gene; V was cut back by 4 bases and J by 2 bases. CDR3 size: 13 residues. Germline values: CDR1 SGHRS, CDR2 YFSETQ. CDR3 in DNA: TGCGCCAGCAGCCCGGGACAGAACTATGGCTACACCTTC. Protein sequence: CASSPGQNYGYTF.

The chain employs TRBV7-9 and TRBJ2-3, with D maybe TRBD2 (6 bases). Germline values: CDR1 SEHNR, CDR2 FQNEAQ (reference sequence). CDR3 length: 15 amino acids. Between the trimmed V and J ends, which lost 4 bases and 1 base, there was a span of 12 bases. CDR3 sequence (DNA): TGTGCCAGCAGCTATAGCGGAGCCGGCACAGATACGCAGTATTTT. It is translated as CASSYSGAGTDTQYF.

The chain couples TRBV7-8 to TRBJ2-1, with D possibly being TRBD2 (6 bases). Trimming took off 4 bases at V and 10 bases at J, with 8 bases between the two ends. CDR1 and CDR2 from the germline V gene are SGHVS and FQNEAQ. The CDR3 spans 11 residues. The CDR3 here is CASSWAGEQFF. In DNA, the CDR3 is TGTGCCAGCAGCTGGGCGGGAGAGCAGTTCTTC.

This chain links TRBV28 with TRBJ2-6; a possible D gene is TRBD1 (6 bases). Trimming left V 3 bases short and J 0 bases short, with 12 bases between. The CDR3 length is 17 residues. Germline CDR1 reads MDHEN; CDR2 reads SYDVKM. CDR3 bases: TGTGCCAGCAGTTTTGACAGGAGCAACTCTGGGGCCAACGTCCTGACTTTC. It is translated as CASSFDRSNSGANVLTF.

This chain links TRBV20-1 with TRBJ1-5; D not resolved. The CDR3 spans 12 residues. V was shortened by 3 bases and J by 6 bases, with 9 bases between the two germline ends. The germline gives CDR1 DFQATT, CDR2 SNEGSKA (reference sequence). CDR3 sequence (DNA): TGCAGTGCTAGTGGAGGGATTCAGCCCCAGCATTTT. Its translation: CSASGGIQPQHF.

The chain carries TRBV5-1 and TRBJ2-2; TRBD1 matches at 7 bases. The CDR3 runs 15 residues. Trimming at V came to 4 bases and at J to 2 bases, leaving 5 bases not matched to a gene. The V gene's germline CDR1 is SGHRS and CDR2 YFSETQ. The CDR3 is CASSTGQRNTGELFF. CDR3 sequence (DNA): TGCGCCAGCAGCACGGGACAGAGAAACACCGGGGAGCTGTTTTTT.

The chain links TRBV5-1 to TRBJ2-5; 12 bases align to TRBD2. V shed 4 bases, J shed 2 bases, and the junction held 3 bases outside the gene matches. This CDR3 has 15 amino acids. Germline-derived CDR1 and CDR2 are SGHRS and YFSETQ. The CDR3 reads CASSQTSGGQETQYF. The CDR3 DNA reads as TGCGCCAGCAGCCAGACTAGCGGGGGACAAGAGACCCAGTACTTC.

The chain combines TRBV13 with TRBJ2-5, with D perhaps matching TRBD2 (7 bases). This CDR3 is 17 amino acids long. V gave up 2 bases and J gave up 5 bases, with 21 bases separating them. CDR1 and CDR2 (germline): PRHDT, FYEKMQ (reference sequence). DNA for the CDR3: TGTGCCAGCAGCTTATTGGGCGGGGGCCCCGCAGAGGAGACCCAGTACTTC. Protein product: CASSLLGGGPAEETQYF.

The CDR3 loop reads CASSYSPSGNNEQFF. The CDR3 DNA reads as TGTGCCAGCAGTTACTCGCCTAGCGGGAACAATGAGCAGTTCTTC. The chain couples TRBV6-5 to TRBJ2-1, with 9 bases aligning to TRBD2. This CDR3 region has 15 residues. The germline CDR1 and CDR2 sequences are MNHEY and SVGAGI. V gave up 0 bases and J gave up 5 bases; unmatched junction bases: 2.

V usage is TRBV2 and J usage is TRBJ2-5, with 7 bases that match TRBD1. The V segment lost 4 bases and the J segment 5 bases; nucleotides outside the gene matches: 10. CDR1 and CDR2 (germline): SNHLY, FYNNEI. This CDR3 contains 15 residues. The CDR3 coding sequence is TGTGCCAGCAGTGGGGATAAGGGGGCCCGGGAGACCCAGTACTTC. Amino acids: CASSGDKGARETQYF.

The V call is TRBV30, the J call TRBJ2-1; TRBD2 aligns across 9 bases. V was pared by 8 bases and J by 2 bases, with 4 bases of the junction left unmatched. This CDR3 has 13 amino acids. CDR1 and CDR2 (germline): GTSNPN, SVGIG (reference sequence). CDR3 sequence reads: CAVAGAPYNEQFF. CDR3 coding DNA: TGTGCCGTAGCGGGGGCACCCTACAATGAGCAGTTCTTC.

The J gene is TRBJ2-1, the V gene TRBV28, with 9 bases that match TRBD1. CDR1 and CDR2 from the germline V gene are MDHEN and SYDVKM. J was trimmed by 3 bases and V by 4 bases; bases with no gene match: 7. This CDR3 contains 16 residues. CDR3 protein: CASSWGDRGSYNEQFF. The CDR3 DNA follows: TGTGCCAGCAGTTGGGGAGACAGGGGGAGCTACAATGAGCAGTTCTTC.

The chain recombines TRBV28 with TRBJ2-1; a possible D gene is TRBD2 (5 bases). Germline CDR1 reads MDHEN; CDR2 reads SYDVKM. V was trimmed by 5 bases and J by 15 bases, leaving 23 bases between them. CDR3 size: 14 residues. This chain's CDR3 is CASSPTDGKRSPFF. CDR3 bases: TGTGCCAGCAGTCCCACGGACGGGAAAAGGAGTCCGTTCTTC.

Of note for this clone: Other DNA sequences in this specimen translate into the identical CDR3. CDR3 residues: CASSLMGGSYNEQFF. CDR3 sequence (DNA): TGTGCCAGCAGCCTAATGGGCGGGAGCTACAATGAGCAGTTCTTC. The chain links TRBV11-3 to TRBJ2-1, with 7 bases identical to TRBD2. V lost 5 bases and J lost 3; bases outside the gene matches: 7. Germline V gene lookup returns CDR1 SGHNT and CDR2 YENEEA. This CDR3 is 15 amino acids long.